Below, one TCR beta chain is given with its context. This clone was seen just once. Its binding antigen is unknown. Within one base of it there is no much larger clone, and no base qualities were kept. The junction carries 9 bases between V and J, which are trimmed by 6 bases and 6 bases respectively. From the cysteine through the phenylalanine, the CDR3 covers 13 amino acids. The sequence is cut down to CDR3 DNA, 39 bases in frame from base 1. Via the germline V gene, CDR1 is MRHNA and CDR2 SNTAGT. The data are from a study of blood T cell repertoires in COVID-19 (dated by TCRdb to the early 2020s). Regarding the study in general: Collaborator samples came from the United States, Italy and Spain and covered acute and convalescent phases of COVID-19. The sample metadata nearly always contained a de-identified subject ID, COVID-19 status, age in years and sex. A freely available public database, intended as a resource for researchers studying the immune response to SARS-CoV-2, is where the repertoires were released. The prospective study material was composed of cDNA or gDNA derived from T cells, B-cell-depleted T cells, or PBMCs. The samples were drawn from two sources: the first 160 participants of the ongoing ImmuneRACE study, and fewer than 1,500 subjects contributed by 6 global collaborators. The dataset comprised deeply sampled blood TCRbeta repertoires from subjects exposed to, actively infected with, or recovered from COVID-19. HLA class I and class II types, where available, came from metadata supplied by the sample provider rather than from assay-based typing.

Another Seattle source contributed samples from volunteer blood donors who had recovered from COVID-19. The collaborating institutions used their own protocols to collect whole blood in K2EDTA tubes. Collaborator samples were shipped for TCRbeta analysis as frozen whole blood, isolated PBMCs, or DNA extracted from either sample type. TCRbeta CDR3 regions were amplified from genomic DNA using the immunoSEQ Assay, a bias-controlled multiplex PCR. On the authors' methods: The number of nucleated cells in each sample was estimated from the amplification of reference gene primers within the assay. Sequence reads were collapsed and filtered to measure the absolute abundance of every unique TCRbeta CDR3 rearrangement. Productive Simpson clonality was computed per sample as the square root of Simpson's diversity index over productive rearrangements. Held by TCRdb, this immuneACCESS table contains in-frame sequences only and omits some clones. Under half of the omission traces to an unresolved V gene where checked; the cause of the rest is unknown. D and trimming were read from the DNA, whereas the V and J calls and clone size are those reported in that table. A total of roughly 330,000 clones appear in this sample, 70% to 90% of them only once. The biggest ten clones account for 5% to 7% of the sample.

Study-level results and caveats: Clinical and demographic metadata were provided uncurated, with the amount varying by source and participant.

Material for sequencing was peripheral blood. The chain employs TRBV6-4 and TRBJ1-6; no confident D gene assignment can be made. This receptor was taken from a young man who had recovered from COVID-19. The CDR3 region: CASSAVSNSPLHF. The nucleotide sequence reads as follows: TGTGCCAGCAGCGCAGTTTCTAATTCACCCCTCCACTTT.